This is a list of T cell receptor beta chains from one sample in a study of blood T cell repertoires in COVID-19. Clones were sequenced by immunoSEQ multiplex PCR, and TCRdb holds only the in-frame ones, with some missing. The sample lists some 670,000 clones, 70% to 90% occurring once. The material sequenced was peripheral blood. The origin of the receptors is a woman between 18 and 30 years old with acute or convalescent COVID-19. The CDR3 runs from the conserved cysteine through the conserved F or W.

j_call | cdr3_length | v_call | cdr3_aa
TRBJ2-5 | 13 | TRBV30 | CAWSTGIQETQYF
TRBJ1-1 | 13 | TRBV19 | CASMGHLNTEAFF
TRBJ1-2 | 15 | TRBV24-1 | CATSDGGAVNYGYTF
TRBJ1-1 | 12 | TRBV25-1 | CASSLHPQEAFF
TRBJ1-2 | 12 | TRBV6-5 | CASRPRQGGYTF
TRBJ1-1 | 15 | TRBV13 | CASSHEDRKNTEAFF
TRBJ1-6 | 14 | TRBV28 | CASSLGQGYSPLHF
TRBJ2-3 | 17 | TRBV6-2/TRBV6-3 | CASSHYGGSGGPDTQYF
TRBJ2-7 | 16 | TRBV7-9 | CASSPGGGRVDYEQYF
TRBJ1-2 | 13 | TRBV6-5 | CASRVGQGGQNTF
TRBJ2-2 | 17 | TRBV10-2 | CASRKTSGGPFTGELFF
TRBJ1-2 | 17 | TRBV24-1 | CATSDLGGQGENYGYTF
TRBJ2-3 | 15 | TRBV7-6 | CASSYTALAGDTQYF
TRBJ2-7 | 13 | TRBV5-1 | CASAEPTTYEQYF
TRBJ1-1 | 16 | TRBV3-1/TRBV3-2 | CASSHLGQGVYTEAFF
TRBJ2-2 | 16 | TRBV2 | CASTQTGGANTGELFF
TRBJ1-3 | 16 | TRBV2 | CASSGGRQGSGNTIYF
TRBJ2-3 | 13 | TRBV30 | CAWSVGGMDTQYF
TRBJ2-3 | 14 | TRBV9 | CASSVRTGTDTQYF
TRBJ1-1 | 12 | TRBV18 | CASSPTNTEAFF
TRBJ1-3 | 14 | TRBV7-9 | CASSYKTSTNTIYF
TRBJ2-2 | 17 | TRBV4-3 | CASSQATGAADTGELFF
TRBJ1-2 | 14 | TRBV25-1 | CASSESGRFDGYTF
TRBJ1-4 | 14 | TRBV18 | CASSKDGRNEKLFF
TRBJ1-5 | 14 | TRBV18 | CASSPPGLYQPQHF
TRBJ1-2 | 11 | TRBV24-1 | CATSDHGTATF
TRBJ1-5 | 15 | TRBV28 | CASSPTGSGNQPQHF
TRBJ2-1 | 16 | TRBV4-1 | CASSQELAGGPREQFF
TRBJ1-5 | 15 | TRBV19 | CASSTRTGRYQPQHF
TRBJ2-6 | 18 | TRBV7-3 | CASSSLAGGNSGANVLTF
TRBJ1-2 | 15 | TRBV5-1 | CASSLAGNPVYGYTF
TRBJ1-2 | 12 | TRBV12-3/TRBV12-4 | CASSLEGYGYTF
TRBJ2-2 | 12 | TRBV9 | CASSVGQGELFF
TRBJ1-2 | 12 | TRBV7-2 | CASSLQGRGYTF
TRBJ1-4 | 19 | TRBV27 | CASSLMAPQGGETNEKLFF
TRBJ1-5 | 14 | TRBV6-1 | CASSEAEGSEPQHF
TRBJ1-1 | 14 | TRBV10-3 | CAISPQGRLTEAFF
TRBJ1-5 | 13 | TRBV19 | CASSIGGEQPQHF
TRBJ2-2 | 17 | TRBV6-2/TRBV6-3 | CASSTSTGARGTGELFF
TRBJ2-3 | 17 | TRBV7-9 | CASSSNYRQGSTDTQYF
TRBJ1-5 | 17 | TRBV19 | CASIRGGGFNSNQPQHF
TRBJ2-7 | 15 | TRBV10-2 | CASSESGTSSYEQYF
TRBJ1-4 | 14 | TRBV5-1 | CASSLAGKVEKLFF
TRBJ2-7 | 14 | TRBV11-2 | CASSLRQNTYEQYF
TRBJ1-1 | 14 | TRBV2 | CASSGDSYSTEAFF
TRBJ2-1 | 14 | TRBV6-5 | CASSPPGGRNEQFF
TRBJ1-2 | 13 | TRBV3-1/TRBV3-2 | CASSLGSAYGYTF
TRBJ1-4 | 12 | TRBV13 | CASSFLNEKLFF
TRBJ1-1 | 15 | TRBV19 | CASSVQQGLNTEAFF
TRBJ1-6 | 16 | TRBV3-1/TRBV3-2 | CASSQVGGRDYSPLHF
TRBJ1-2 | 13 | TRBV7-9 | CASSPQAIYGYTF
TRBJ1-1 | 15 | TRBV3-1/TRBV3-2 | CASSHPQQGLFGAFF
TRBJ1-1 | 16 | TRBV11-3 | CASSLGGTRMNTEAFF
TRBJ2-7 | 16 | TRBV4-1 | CASSLSKTGGIYEQYF